Listed below are T cell receptor beta chains from one sample, sequenced in a study of blood T cell repertoires in COVID-19. The table came from immunoSEQ multiplex PCR; TCRdb's copy has only in-frame clones and leaves some out. The sample has about 56,000 clones, about 91% seen once. The material sequenced was peripheral blood. These receptors originate from a woman aged 60-70 years with COVID-19, enrolled during active disease. CDR3s include the opening cysteine and the closing phenylalanine or tryptophan. D genes are given only for firm matches. Only some rows state a clone size, as once, few, many or a class for expanded clones.

size | J | D | length | V | DNA | CDR3
. | TRBJ2-2 | TRBD1 | 15 | TRBV7-9 | TGTGCCAGCATCAAACCTCAGGGGGTCACCGGGGAGCTGTTTTTT | CASIKPQGVTGELFF
. | TRBJ2-1 | . | 13 | TRBV7-9 | TGTGCCAGCAGCTTTACAGGGTACAATGAGCAGTTCTTC | CASSFTGYNEQFF
. | TRBJ2-7 | TRBD1 | 15 | TRBV19 | TGTGCCAGTAGCCCCACGACAGGGGGCCCCTACGAGCAGTACTTC | CASSPTTGGPYEQYF
. | TRBJ2-5 | TRBD2 | 15 | TRBV2 | TGTGCCAGCAGGGGACTAGCGGGGGACCAAGAGACCCAGTACTTC | CASRGLAGDQETQYF
. | TRBJ1-4 | TRBD1 | 15 | TRBV7-2 | TGTGCCAGCAGCTCACACAGGGGGCCCGGAGAAAAACTGTTTTTT | CASSSHRGPGEKLFF
few | TRBJ1-2 | . | 13 | TRBV7-2 | TGTGCCAGCAGCCCGGAGCGGGGGGTGGGCTACACCTTC | CASSPERGVGYTF
. | TRBJ1-4 | TRBD1 | 16 | TRBV25-1 | TGTGCCAGCAGTGAGGCCCCCGGGACAGGGGCTGAAAAACTGTTTTTT | CASSEAPGTGAEKLFF
. | TRBJ1-5 | TRBD1 | 13 | TRBV30 | TGTGCCTGGGCGACAGGGCAGGACCAGCCCCAGCATTTT | CAWATGQDQPQHF
. | TRBJ1-2 | TRBD1 | 15 | TRBV4-3 | TGCGCCAGCAGCCAAGTCTTGGACAGGGTGAATGGCTACACCTTC | CASSQVLDRVNGYTF
. | TRBJ1-5 | . | 13 | TRBV2 | TGTGCCAGCAGTGATGAGCCCAATCAGCCCCAGCATTTT | CASSDEPNQPQHF
. | TRBJ2-6 | TRBD1 | 19 | TRBV4-1 | TGCGCCAGCAGCCTGTTGGCCGGGACAGGGGTCTCTGGGGCCAACGTCCTGACTTTC | CASSLLAGTGVSGANVLTF
. | TRBJ2-1 | . | 15 | TRBV5-4 | TGTGCCAGCAGCCCCCAAGGGGGCGGGGGGAATGAGCAGTTCTTC | CASSPQGGGGNEQFF
. | TRBJ2-2 | . | 15 | TRBV2 | TGTGCCAGCAGTCGGAGAGGCATCCACACCGGGGAGCTGTTTTTT | CASSRRGIHTGELFF
. | TRBJ2-6 | . | 16 | TRBV4-1 | TGCGCCAGCAGCCAAGATCCAGGGGCTGGGGCCAACGTCCTGACTTTC | CASSQDPGAGANVLTF
few | TRBJ2-4 | . | 13 | TRBV5-1 | TGCGCCAGCAGGCAGGGGGGAATTGGCATTCAGTACTTC | CASRQGGIGIQYF
. | TRBJ2-1 | TRBD1 | 13 | TRBV2 | TGTGCCAGCAGTAAGGACAGGGAAAATGAGCAGTTCTTC | CASSKDRENEQFF
. | TRBJ2-2 | TRBD1 | 17 | TRBV4-2 | TGTGCCAGCATCTCAAGCGGGACAGGGCCGAACACCGGGGAGCTGTTTTTT | CASISSGTGPNTGELFF
. | TRBJ1-2 | TRBD1 | 14 | TRBV19 | TGTGCCAGTAGCAAATCGGACAGGGCCTATGGCTACACCTTC | CASSKSDRAYGYTF
. | TRBJ2-3 | TRBD2 | 19 | TRBV27 | TGTGCCAGCAGAGCCGGGACTAGCGGGAGGGAGGGGTTCACAGATACGCAGTATTTT | CASRAGTSGREGFTDTQYF
. | TRBJ2-7 | . | 12 | TRBV7-9 | TGTGCCAGCAGCCTTACACCCTACGAGCAGTACTTC | CASSLTPYEQYF
once | TRBJ2-5 | . | 14 | TRBV7-2 | TGTGCCAGCAGCTTAGGGGGGCGCCCGGTGACCCAGTACTTC | CASSLGGRPVTQYF
. | TRBJ1-5 | . | 12 | TRBV30 | TGTGCCTGGGGTGCCCCGGGTCAGCCCCAGCATTTT | CAWGAPGQPQHF
few | TRBJ1-2 | TRBD1 | 16 | TRBV7-2 | TGTGCCAGCAGCTTAGCGCTCCAGGGGGGTTCCCGTGGCTACACCTTC | CASSLALQGGSRGYTF
once | TRBJ2-7 | . | 15 | TRBV27 | TGTGCCAGCAGCGGTAAGGGGGGGAGCTCCTACGAGCAGTACTTC | CASSGKGGSSYEQYF
. | TRBJ1-2 | . | 15 | TRBV2 | TGTGCCAGCAGTGCCTACCTCGACAGTGACTATGGCTACACCTTC | CASSAYLDSDYGYTF
. | TRBJ2-3 | . | 15 | TRBV11-2 | TGTGCCAGCAGCTTAGGTCTACCCGGAGCAGATACGCAGTATTTT | CASSLGLPGADTQYF